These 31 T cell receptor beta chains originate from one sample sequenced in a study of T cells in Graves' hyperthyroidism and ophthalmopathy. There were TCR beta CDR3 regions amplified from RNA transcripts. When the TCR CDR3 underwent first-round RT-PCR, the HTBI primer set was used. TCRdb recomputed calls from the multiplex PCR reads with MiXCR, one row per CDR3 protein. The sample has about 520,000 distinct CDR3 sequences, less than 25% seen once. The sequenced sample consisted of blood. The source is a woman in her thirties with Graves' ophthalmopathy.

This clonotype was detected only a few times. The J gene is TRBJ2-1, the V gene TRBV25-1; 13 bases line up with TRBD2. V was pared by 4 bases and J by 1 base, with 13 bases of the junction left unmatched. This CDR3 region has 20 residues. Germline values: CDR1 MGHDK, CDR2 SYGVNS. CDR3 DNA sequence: TGTGCCAGCAGTGGAGCCAGGACTAGCGGGGGCCTCGGTTCCTACAATGAGCAGTTCTTC. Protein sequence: CASSGARTSGGLGSYNEQFF.

For the CDR3, the DNA is TGTGCCAGCAGCTTATCACTCACTGAAGCTTTCTTT. Its protein product is CASSLSLTEAFF. The chain employs TRBV7-8 and TRBJ1-1; D not certain. V was trimmed by 2 bases and J by 4 bases, leaving 5 bases between them. The CDR3 totals 12 residues. Germline values: CDR1 SGHVS, CDR2 FQNEAQ.

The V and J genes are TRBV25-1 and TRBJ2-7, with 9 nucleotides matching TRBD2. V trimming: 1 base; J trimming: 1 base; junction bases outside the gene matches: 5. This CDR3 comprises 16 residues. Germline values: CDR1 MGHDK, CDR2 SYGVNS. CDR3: CASSESTSGLSYEQYF. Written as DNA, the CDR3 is TGTGCCAGCAGTGAATCGACTAGCGGACTATCCTACGAGCAGTACTTC.

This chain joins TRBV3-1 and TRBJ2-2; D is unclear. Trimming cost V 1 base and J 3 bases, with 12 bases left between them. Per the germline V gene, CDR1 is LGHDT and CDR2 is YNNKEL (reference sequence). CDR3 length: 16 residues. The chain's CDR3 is CASSQGFGVDTGELFF. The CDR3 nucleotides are TGTGCCAGCAGCCAAGGGTTCGGCGTCGACACCGGGGAGCTGTTTTTT. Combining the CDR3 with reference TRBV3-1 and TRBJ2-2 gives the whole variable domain DTAVSQTPKYLVTQMGNDKSIKCEQNLGHDTMYWYKQDSKKFLKIMFSYNNKELIINETVPNRFSPKSPDKAHLNLHINSLELGDSAVYFCASSQGFGVDTGELFFGEGSRLTVL.

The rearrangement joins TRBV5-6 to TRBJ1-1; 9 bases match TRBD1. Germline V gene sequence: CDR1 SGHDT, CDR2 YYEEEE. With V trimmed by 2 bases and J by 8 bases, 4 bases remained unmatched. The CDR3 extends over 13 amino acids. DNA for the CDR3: TGTGCCAGCAGCTTCCGGACAGGGGAAGAAGCTTTCTTT. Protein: CASSFRTGEEAFF.

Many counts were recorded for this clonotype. Here the CDR3 reads CAWSTYTGTFYGYTF. CDR3 DNA sequence: TGTGCCTGGAGTACCTATACCGGGACCTTCTATGGCTACACCTTC. The chain is built from TRBV30 and TRBJ1-2; weak D call: TRBD1 (5 bases). The CDR3 spans 15 residues. Per germline, CDR1 GTSNPN and CDR2 SVGIG (reference sequence). Trimming stripped 2 bases from V and 4 bases from J, with 17 bases between.

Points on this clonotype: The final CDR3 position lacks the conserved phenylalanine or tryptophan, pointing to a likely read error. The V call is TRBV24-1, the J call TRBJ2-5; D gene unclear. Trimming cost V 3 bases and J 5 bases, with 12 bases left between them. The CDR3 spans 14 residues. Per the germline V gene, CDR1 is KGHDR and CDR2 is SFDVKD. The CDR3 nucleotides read TGTGCCACCAGTGATCAGAGATTCCAGGAGACCCAGTACGTC. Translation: CATSDQRFQETQYV.

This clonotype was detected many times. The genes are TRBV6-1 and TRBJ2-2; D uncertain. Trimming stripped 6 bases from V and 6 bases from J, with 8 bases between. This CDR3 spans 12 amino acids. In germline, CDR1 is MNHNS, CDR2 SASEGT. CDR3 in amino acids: CASSTEAGELFF. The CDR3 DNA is TGTGCCAGCAGCACAGAGGCCGGGGAGCTGTTTTTT.

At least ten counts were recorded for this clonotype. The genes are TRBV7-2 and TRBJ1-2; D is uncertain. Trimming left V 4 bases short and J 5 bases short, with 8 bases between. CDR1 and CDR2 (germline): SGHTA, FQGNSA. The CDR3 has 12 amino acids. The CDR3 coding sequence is TGTGCCAGCAGCTCCTCTGTTTATGGCTACACCTTC. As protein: CASSSSVYGYTF.

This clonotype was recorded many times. CDR3 amino acids: CASSLGLVRTGELFF. CDR3 coding DNA: TGTGCCAGCAGTCTCGGACTAGTTAGGACCGGGGAGCTGTTTTTT. V is TRBV12-3 or TRBV12-4 and J is TRBJ2-2, with 7 bases identical to TRBD2. Germline trimming cut 5 bases from V and 5 bases from J; bases unmatched to any gene: 8. This CDR3 has 15 amino acids.

The chain's CDR3 is CASSPTIDGSTSYF. In DNA, the CDR3 is TGTGCCAGCAGTCCAACCATAGATGGGAGTACTTCGTACTTC. The chain uses TRBV7-2 and TRBJ2-7, with D possibly TRBD2 on 5 matching bases. V dropped 6 bases and J dropped 12 bases, with 24 bases sitting between them. Germline V lookup: CDR1 SGHTA, CDR2 FQGNSA. This CDR3 region has 14 residues.

CDR3 nucleotide sequence: TGCGCCAGCAGTCCCGGGACAGGGGCCTCCGAGCAGTACTTC. Translation gives CASSPGTGASEQYF. This chain joins TRBV10-1 and TRBJ2-7; TRBD1 matches 10 bases. The CDR3 spans 14 residues. Germline V gene lookup returns CDR1 WNHNN and CDR2 SYGVQD (reference sequence). V shed 5 bases, J shed 6 bases, and the junction held 7 bases outside the gene matches.

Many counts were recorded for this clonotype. CDR3 bases: TGTGCCACCAGTTTTGGCGGCCAGCAAGAGACCCAGTACTTC. Encoded protein: CATSFGGQQETQYF. This chain uses TRBV15 with TRBJ2-5; D is unresolved. Looked up from germline, CDR1 is LNHNV and CDR2 is YYDKDF (reference sequence). V lost 6 bases to trimming and J lost 2 bases, with 13 bases between them. This CDR3 region has 14 residues.

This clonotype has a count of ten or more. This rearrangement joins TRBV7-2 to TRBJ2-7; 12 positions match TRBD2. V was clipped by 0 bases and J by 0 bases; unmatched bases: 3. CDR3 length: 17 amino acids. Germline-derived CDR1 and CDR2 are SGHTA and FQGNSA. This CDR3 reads CASSLATSGGVSYEQYF. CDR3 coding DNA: TGTGCCAGCAGCTTAGCGACTAGCGGGGGTGTCTCCTACGAGCAGTACTTC.

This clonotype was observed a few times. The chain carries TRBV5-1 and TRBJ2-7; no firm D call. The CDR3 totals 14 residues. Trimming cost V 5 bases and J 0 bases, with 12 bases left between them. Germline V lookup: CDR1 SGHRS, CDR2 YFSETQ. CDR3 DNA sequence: TGCGCCAGCAGAATCACACGAAGCTCCTACGAGCAGTACTTC. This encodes CASRITRSSYEQYF.

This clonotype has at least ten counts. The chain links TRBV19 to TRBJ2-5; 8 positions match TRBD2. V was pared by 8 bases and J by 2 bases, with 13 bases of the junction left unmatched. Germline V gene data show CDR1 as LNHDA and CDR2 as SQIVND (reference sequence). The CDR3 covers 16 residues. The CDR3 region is CASRRGLAGTQETQYF. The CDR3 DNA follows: TGTGCCAGTCGTCGGGGCCTAGCGGGTACACAAGAGACCCAGTACTTC.

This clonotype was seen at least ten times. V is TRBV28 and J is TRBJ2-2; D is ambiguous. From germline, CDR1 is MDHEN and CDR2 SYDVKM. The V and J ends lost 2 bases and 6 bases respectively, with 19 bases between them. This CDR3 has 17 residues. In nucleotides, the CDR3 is TGTGCCAGCAGTTTAGAAGGCTTGGGGTATTTCGCCGGGGAGCTGTTTTTT. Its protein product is CASSLEGLGYFAGELFF.

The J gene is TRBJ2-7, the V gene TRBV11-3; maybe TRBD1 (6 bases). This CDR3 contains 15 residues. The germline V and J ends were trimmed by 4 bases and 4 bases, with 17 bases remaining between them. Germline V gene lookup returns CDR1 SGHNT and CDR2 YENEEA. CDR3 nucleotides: TGTGCCAGCAGCTCAGGGGTCCAGGGGAAATACGAGCAGTACTTC. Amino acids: CASSSGVQGKYEQYF.

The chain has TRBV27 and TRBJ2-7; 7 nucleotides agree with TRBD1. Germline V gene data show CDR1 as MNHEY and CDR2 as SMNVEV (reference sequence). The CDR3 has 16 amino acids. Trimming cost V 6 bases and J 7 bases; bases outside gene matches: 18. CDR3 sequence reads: CASSLEVDARGWEQYF. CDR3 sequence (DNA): TGTGCCAGCAGCTTAGAGGTCGACGCCAGGGGGTGGGAGCAGTACTTC.

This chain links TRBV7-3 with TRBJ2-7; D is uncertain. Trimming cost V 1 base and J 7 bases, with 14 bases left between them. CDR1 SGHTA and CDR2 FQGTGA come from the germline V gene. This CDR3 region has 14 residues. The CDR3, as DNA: TGTGCCAGCAGCTTAATGCCTGGTAGTGGGGAGCAGTACTTC. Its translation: CASSLMPGSGEQYF.

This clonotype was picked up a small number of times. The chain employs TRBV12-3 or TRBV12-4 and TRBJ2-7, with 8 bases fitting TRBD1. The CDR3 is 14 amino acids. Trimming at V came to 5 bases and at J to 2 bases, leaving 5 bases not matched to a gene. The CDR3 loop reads CASSTRDRTYEQYF. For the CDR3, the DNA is TGTGCCAGCAGTACCCGGGACAGGACCTACGAGCAGTACTTC.

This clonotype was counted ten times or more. The CDR3 region is CASRTGGDYGYTF. CDR3 DNA sequence: TGTGCCAGCAGGACAGGGGGCGACTATGGCTACACCTTC. V gene TRBV12-3 or TRBV12-4 combines with J gene TRBJ1-2; TRBD1 matches 10 bases. The CDR3 runs to 13 residues. V was clipped by 6 bases and J by 3 bases; unmatched bases: 1.

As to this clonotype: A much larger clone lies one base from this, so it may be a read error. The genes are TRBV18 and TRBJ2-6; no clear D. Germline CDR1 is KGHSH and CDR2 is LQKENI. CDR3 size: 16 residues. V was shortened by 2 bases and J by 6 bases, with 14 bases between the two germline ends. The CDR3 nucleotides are TGTGCCAGCTCACCAATCATCATGGGAATGGCCAACGTCCTGACTTTC. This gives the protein CASSPIIMGMANVLTF.

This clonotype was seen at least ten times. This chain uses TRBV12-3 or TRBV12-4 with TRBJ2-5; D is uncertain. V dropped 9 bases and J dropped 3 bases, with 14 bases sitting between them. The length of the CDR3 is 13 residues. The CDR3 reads CASQFRGEETQYF. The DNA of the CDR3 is TGTGCCAGTCAGTTTCGTGGGGAAGAGACCCAGTACTTC.

The DNA for the CDR3 is TGTGCCAGCAGCTTAGGCGTAGGCAACCCCAATGAGCAGTTCTTC. Amino acid sequence: CASSLGVGNPNEQFF. V gene TRBV11-1 combines with J gene TRBJ2-1; D is uncertain. V was pared by 1 base and J by 6 bases, with 13 bases between. The germline CDR1 and CDR2 sequences are SGHAT and FQDESV (reference sequence). The CDR3 totals 15 residues.

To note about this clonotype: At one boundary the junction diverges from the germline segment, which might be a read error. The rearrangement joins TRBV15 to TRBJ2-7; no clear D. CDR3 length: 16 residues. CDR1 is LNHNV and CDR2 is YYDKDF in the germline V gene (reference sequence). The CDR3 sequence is CATSRARRALSYDQYF. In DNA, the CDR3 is TGTGCCACCAGCAGAGCCCGTCGCGCGTTGTCCTACGATCAGTACTTC.

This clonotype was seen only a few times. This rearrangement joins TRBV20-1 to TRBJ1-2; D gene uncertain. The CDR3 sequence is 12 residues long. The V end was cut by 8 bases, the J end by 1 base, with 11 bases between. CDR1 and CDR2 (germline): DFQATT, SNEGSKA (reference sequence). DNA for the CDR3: TGCAGTACCCCGGGCCTTAACTATGGCTACACCTTC. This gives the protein CSTPGLNYGYTF.

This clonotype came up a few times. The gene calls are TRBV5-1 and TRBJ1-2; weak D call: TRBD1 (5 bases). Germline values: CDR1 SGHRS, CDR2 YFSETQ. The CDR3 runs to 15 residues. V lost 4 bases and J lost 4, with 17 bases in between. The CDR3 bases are TGCGCCAGCAGCCCGCAGGGAGGCATGGGCTATGGCTACACCTTC. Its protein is CASSPQGGMGYGYTF.

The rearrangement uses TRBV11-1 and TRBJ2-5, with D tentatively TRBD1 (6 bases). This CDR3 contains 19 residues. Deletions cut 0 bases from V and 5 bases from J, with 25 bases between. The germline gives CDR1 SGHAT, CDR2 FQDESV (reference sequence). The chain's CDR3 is CASSLAQLSHQGSWETQYF. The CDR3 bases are TGTGCCAGCAGCTTAGCGCAGCTTTCTCATCAGGGGTCGTGGGAGACCCAGTACTTC.

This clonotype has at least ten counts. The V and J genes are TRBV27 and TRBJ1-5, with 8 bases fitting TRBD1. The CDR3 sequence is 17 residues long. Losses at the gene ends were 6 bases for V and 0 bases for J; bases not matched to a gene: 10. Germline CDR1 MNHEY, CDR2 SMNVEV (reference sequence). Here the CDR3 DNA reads TGTGCCAGCAGGTTCGGGACAGGAAGATATAGCAATCAGCCCCAGCATTTT. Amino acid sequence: CASRFGTGRYSNQPQHF.

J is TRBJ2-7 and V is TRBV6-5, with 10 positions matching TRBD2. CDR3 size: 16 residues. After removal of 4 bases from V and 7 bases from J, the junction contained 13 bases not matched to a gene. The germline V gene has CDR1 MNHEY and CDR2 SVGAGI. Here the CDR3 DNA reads TGTGCCAGCAGTTGGGGAGCGGGGGGGCTTATCGGAGAGCAGTACTTC. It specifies CASSWGAGGLIGEQYF.